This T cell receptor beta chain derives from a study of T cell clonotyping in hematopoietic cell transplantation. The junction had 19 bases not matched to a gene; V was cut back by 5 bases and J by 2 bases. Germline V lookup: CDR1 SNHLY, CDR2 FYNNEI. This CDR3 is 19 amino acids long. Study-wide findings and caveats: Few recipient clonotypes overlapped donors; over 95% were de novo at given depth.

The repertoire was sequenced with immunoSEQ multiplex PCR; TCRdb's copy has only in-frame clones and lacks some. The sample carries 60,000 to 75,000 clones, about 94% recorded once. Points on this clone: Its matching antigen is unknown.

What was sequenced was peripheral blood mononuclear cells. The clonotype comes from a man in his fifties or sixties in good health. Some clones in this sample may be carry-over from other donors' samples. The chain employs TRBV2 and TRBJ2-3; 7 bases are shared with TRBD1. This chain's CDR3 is CASSTRDSFLPIPTDTQYF. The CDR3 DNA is TGTGCCAGCAGTACTAGGGACAGTTTCCTACCTATACCCACAGATACGCAGTATTTT.